This TCR beta chain was sequenced for a study of T cells after yellow fever vaccination. The CDR3 extends over 15 amino acids. V gave up 3 bases and J gave up 0 bases, with 12 bases separating them. The germline V gene encodes CDR1 DFQATT and CDR2 SNEGSKA (reference sequence). TCRdb itself ran the 5' RACE reads through MiXCR, one entry per CDR3 protein. In the table there are some 600,000 distinct CDR3 sequences, more than 9% of which are singletons. The chain is built from TRBV20-1 and TRBJ2-1; TRBD1 is a possible D gene (6 bases). The sequencing here drew on PBMCs, taken on the day of the yellow fever booster vaccination. The receptor was isolated from a man aged 25 to 40 who received the YFV17D yellow fever vaccine. The CDR3 loop reads CSASVADSSYNEQFF. CDR3 in DNA: TGCAGTGCTAGCGTTGCGGACAGCTCCTACAATGAGCAGTTCTTC.